This entry lists 7 T cell receptor beta chains sequenced from one sample in a study of cytomegalovirus exposure and HLA in healthy donors. PCR primers comprised 60 Vbeta and 13 Jbeta primers. Some clones are missing from TCRdb's copy, which holds only in-frame ones; the method was immunoSEQ multiplex PCR. The table has fewer than 250,000 clones, 76% seen once. The material sequenced was PBMCs. The receptors shown here come from a man in his late teens or twenties in good health and CMV-seronegative.

The chain's CDR3 is CASSLGGGLEKLFF. CDR3 in DNA: TGTGCCAGCAGCCTGGGAGGGGGATTGGAAAAACTGTTTTTT. V usage is TRBV6-1 and J usage is TRBJ1-4; D is possibly TRBD1 (6 bases). This CDR3 spans 14 amino acids. From germline, CDR1 is MNHNS and CDR2 SASEGT. Trimming removed 6 bases at V and 8 bases at J, with 16 bases between.

This chain links TRBV7-9 with TRBJ1-1; D gene ambiguous. Germline V gene lookup returns CDR1 SEHNR and CDR2 FQNEAQ (reference sequence). V lost 3 bases and J 3 bases, leaving 5 bases between the germline ends. The CDR3 contains 12 residues. The CDR3 region has the DNA TGTGCCAGCAGCTTCAGTTACACTGAAGCTTTCTTT. Protein: CASSFSYTEAFF.

Written as DNA, the CDR3 is TGTGCCAGCAGTATAAACAGAGATACTTCAACTAATGAAAAACTGTTTTTT. Encoded protein: CASSINRDTSTNEKLFF. The chain carries TRBV27 and TRBJ1-4, with no clear D. V was shortened by 5 bases and J by 0 bases, with 16 bases between the two germline ends. The CDR3 consists of 17 residues. In germline, CDR1 is MNHEY, CDR2 SMNVEV (reference sequence).

In the case of this clone: The germline gene is not matched at one end of the junction; a read error may be the cause. V and J are TRBV7-9 and TRBJ2-1, with 9 bases lining up with TRBD2. CDR1 SEHNR and CDR2 FQNEAQ come from the germline V gene (reference sequence). CDR3 length: 15 amino acids. The CDR3 protein is CASSLAREGPDEQFF. The CDR3 DNA is TGTGCCAGCAGCCTAGCGCGGGAGGGTCCCGATGAGCAGTTCTTC.

Notes on this clone: Distinct nucleotide sequences in the sample also encode this CDR3. The chain links TRBV5-1 to TRBJ1-5; TRBD1 aligns across 8 bases. Germline CDR1 is SGHRS and CDR2 is YFSETQ. Trimming took 2 bases from V and 5 from J; bases not matched to a gene: 3. The CDR3 consists of 14 residues. The chain's CDR3 is CASSLGTGDQPQHF. In nucleotides, the CDR3 is TGCGCCAGCAGCTTAGGGACAGGAGATCAGCCCCAGCATTTT.

The count of this clone is one. The chain joins TRBV11-2 to TRBJ2-3, with TRBD2 identical over 8 bases. V shed 4 bases, J shed 3 bases, and the junction held 9 bases outside the gene matches. The CDR3 totals 16 residues. CDR1 and CDR2 (germline): SGHAT, FQNNGV. The CDR3 here is CASSYRGRPLTDTQYF. The CDR3 bases are TGTGCCAGCAGCTATCGCGGGAGGCCCTTAACAGATACGCAGTATTTT. The full variable domain, with the rest looked up from reference TRBV11-2 and TRBJ2-3, is EAGVAQSPRYKIIEKRQSVAFWCNPISGHATLYWYQQILGQGPKLLIQFQNNGVVDDSQLPKDRFSAERLKGVDSTLKIQPAKLEDSAVYLCASSYRGRPLTDTQYFGPGTRLTVL.

The chain couples TRBV10-3 to TRBJ2-1; the D gene is possibly TRBD2 (7 bases). The germline V and J ends were trimmed by 4 bases and 3 bases, with 22 bases remaining between them. Germline assignment: CDR1 ENHRY and CDR2 SYGVKD. This CDR3 region has 18 residues. The CDR3 spells CAISVGGGPFNIYNEQFF. For the CDR3, the DNA is TGTGCCATCAGTGTAGGGGGAGGGCCTTTCAATATCTACAATGAGCAGTTCTTC.